The TCR beta chain under discussion was sequenced for a study of shared clonotypes between healthy human individuals. Study-level points and caveats: The diversity represented, both genetic and in exposure history, was limited by few donors.

Comment on this clone: Its antigen remains unknown.

The CDR3 is 12 amino acids. Trimming removed 6 bases at V and 1 base at J, with 6 bases between. The V gene's germline CDR1 is SNHLY and CDR2 FYNNEI. Each sorted subset replicate got 200 ng genomic DNA, 25,000 to 35,000 genomes. Measured with immunoSEQ multiplex PCR; TCRdb has only the in-frame clones, and not every one. The data contain about 2.4 million clones, just over 90% of them singletons. CD4+ cells underwent separation, giving CD45RA+ naive and CD45RA-negative memory subsets. The chain uses TRBV2 and TRBJ2-5; D ambiguous. The sample was naive CD4+ T cells sorted from blood. Indicated subset: CD45RA+ positively selected. The source is a man in his late teens or twenties in good health. The CDR3, as DNA: TGTGCCAGCAGCCCCAGCCAAGAGACCCAGTACTTC. Translation gives CASSPSQETQYF.